This T cell receptor (beta chain) originates from a study of control samples from healthy donors and cancer patients. Germline CDR1 reads MNHEY; CDR2 reads SVGAGI. V trimming: 5 bases; J trimming: 8 bases; junction bases outside the gene matches: 7. CDR3 length: 13 amino acids. Libraries were prepared by immunoSEQ multiplex PCR; TCRdb keeps only in-frame clonotypes and omits some of them. Of roughly 80,000 clones listed, about nine tenths are singletons. V and J are TRBV6-5 and TRBJ1-2; 8 positions match TRBD1. The sample comprised blood. This TCR was recovered from a man aged 45-65 years in good health. The CDR3: CASSQQGVVGYTF. In nucleotides, the CDR3 is TGTGCCAGCAGTCAACAGGGGGTTGTAGGCTACACCTTC.